This TCR beta chain was recovered during a study of blood T cell repertoires in COVID-19. Study as a whole: Samples of COVID-19 (acute and convalescent) were obtained from the United States, Italy and Spain. PBMCs, B-cell-depleted T cells, or T cells were the source of the cDNA or gDNA that made up the material.

Per the original data handling: Estimation of nucleated cell counts relied on the amplification of reference gene primers. Sequencing was performed with immunoSEQ multiplex PCR; in TCRdb, only in-frame clones are kept and a portion is missing. The D gene and trimming were derived from the DNA, and the V and J assignments and clone size from that table. This repertoire shows some 150,000 clones, 80% to 85% found once; its top ten account for about 8.4%. The V gene lost 4 bases and the J gene lost 5 bases, with 15 bases spanning the gap. CDR3 length: 14 amino acids. Germline lookup yields CDR1 MDHEN and CDR2 SYDVKM. This clone was picked up one time.

Input material: peripheral blood. The chain employs TRBV28 and TRBJ2-7, with D possibly matching TRBD1 (6 bases). This sequence originates from an older woman with active or convalescent COVID-19. CDR3 amino acids: CASSSIQGYNEQYF. CDR3 in DNA: TGTGCCAGCAGTTCCATACAGGGTTACAACGAGCAGTACTTC. The full variable domain, rest sourced from reference TRBV28 and TRBJ2-7, is DVKVTQSSRYLVKRTGEKVFLECVQDMDHENMFWYRQDPGLGLRLIYFSYDVKMKEKGDIPEGYSVSREKKERFSLILESASTNQTSMYLCASSSIQGYNEQYFGPGTRLTVT.